A selection of T cell receptor beta chains follows, all from one sample in a study of neurological immune-mediated disorders. TCRdb reprocessed the 5' RACE reads via MiXCR and lists one record per CDR3 protein. The sample has 30,000 to 45,000 distinct CDR3 sequences, about a tenth seen once. The sample consisted of PBMCs. These receptors were obtained from a woman in her thirties with HTLV-1-associated myelopathy (HAM/TSP). CDR3s include the opening cysteine and the closing phenylalanine or tryptophan. D genes are given only for firm matches. Clone size is shown for a subset of rows, as once, few, many or a class of expanded clone.

v_call	clone_size	d_call	j_call	cdr3_length	cdr3_aa	cdr3_nt
TRBV20-1	.	.	TRBJ2-7	15	CSASTIYGENYEQYF	TGCAGTGCTAGTACTATTTATGGGGAGAACTACGAGCAGTACTTC
TRBV3-1	many	TRBD1	TRBJ2-7	17	CASSPKFGGRGPEEQYF	TGTGCCAGCAGCCCGAAATTTGGTGGCAGGGGGCCGGAGGAGCAGTACTTC
TRBV7-9	many	.	TRBJ1-1	13	CASSSVMNTEAFF	TGTGCCAGCAGCTCTGTTATGAACACTGAAGCTTTCTTT
TRBV3-1	many	.	TRBJ1-3	11	CASTARNTIYF	TGTGCCAGCACGGCTCGAAACACCATATATTTT
TRBV20-1	many	.	TRBJ1-6	13	CSARKEFDSPLHF	TGCAGTGCTAGAAAGGAGTTCGATTCACCCCTCCACTTT
TRBV10-3	many	TRBD1	TRBJ1-4	13	CATQGPINEKLFF	TGTGCCACACAGGGGCCGATTAATGAAAAACTGTTTTTT
TRBV20-1	many	.	TRBJ2-3	13	CSARGVEGNTQYF	TGCAGTGCTCGAGGTGTCGAGGGGAATACGCAGTATTTT
TRBV20-1	.	.	TRBJ1-1	17	CSAFTRYLSGMNTEAFF	TGCAGTGCATTCACCAGGTACCTTAGCGGGATGAACACTGAAGCTTTCTTT
TRBV6-6	once	.	TRBJ1-6	20	CARSYPRSYWGKVYNSPLHF	TGTGCCAGAAGTTACCCAAGGTCCTATTGGGGGAAGGTGTATAATTCACCCCTCCACTTT
TRBV20-1	many	TRBD2	TRBJ2-1	14	CSAPAPAGPNEQFF	TGCAGTGCCCCCGCACCAGCGGGGCCCAATGAGCAGTTCTTC
TRBV5-1	many	TRBD1	TRBJ1-1	16	CASSPGTGVSNTEAFF	TGCGCCAGCAGCCCCGGGACAGGGGTCTCGAACACTGAAGCTTTCTTT
TRBV5-1	many	.	TRBJ2-1	13	CASSLTENNEQFF	TGCGCCAGCAGCTTGACGGAAAACAATGAGCAGTTCTTC
TRBV7-2	many	.	TRBJ2-1	15	CASSLDGYSYNEQFF	TGTGCCAGCAGCTTAGACGGCTACTCCTACAATGAGCAGTTCTTC
TRBV7-2	medium-sized	.	TRBJ2-4	13	CASSFSVKNIQYF	TGTGCCAGCAGTTTCAGCGTAAAAAACATTCAGTACTTC
TRBV29-1	many	.	TRBJ1-2	13	CSVEVLDPPGYTF	TGCAGCGTTGAAGTATTGGACCCGCCTGGCTACACCTTC
TRBV6-5	.	TRBD2	TRBJ2-3	15	CASRRRGGQTDTQYF	TGTGCCAGCAGACGGCGGGGAGGGCAAACAGATACGCAGTATTTT
TRBV19	few	.	TRBJ2-3	11	CASSQGDTQYF	TGTGCCAGCTCACAGGGAGATACGCAGTATTTT
TRBV5-6	medium-sized	.	TRBJ1-2	16	CASSFRMTGTNYGYTF	TGTGCCAGCAGCTTCAGGATGACAGGAACTAACTATGGCTACACCTTC
TRBV6-5	many	.	TRBJ2-7	14	CASSYSLETSEQYF	TGTGCCAGCAGTTACTCGCTCGAAACAAGCGAGCAGTACTTC
TRBV7-2	many	.	TRBJ1-3	15	CVSSRASGFGNTIYF	TGTGTCAGCAGCCGGGCATCTGGCTTCGGGAACACCATATATTTT
TRBV7-2	many	TRBD1	TRBJ2-2	18	CASSSFMARDRGPGELFF	TGTGCCAGCAGCTCGTTTATGGCCCGGGACAGGGGGCCCGGGGAGCTGTTTTTT
TRBV5-4	.	.	TRBJ1-1	13	CASNRGMNTEAFF	TGTGCCAGCAACCGGGGTATGAACACTGAAGCTTTCTTT
TRBV29-1	many	TRBD1	TRBJ2-7	14	CSITGTVKPYEQYF	TGCAGCATAACCGGGACAGTGAAACCCTACGAGCAGTACTTC
TRBV5-1	many	.	TRBJ1-1	13	CASSTTGNTEAFF	TGCGCCAGCAGCACGACAGGGAACACTGAAGCTTTCTTT
TRBV10-3	many	.	TRBJ1-1	15	CAISNIGGRNTEAFF	TGTGCCATCAGTAACATAGGGGGGCGCAACACTGAAGCTTTCTTT
TRBV20-1	many	.	TRBJ1-1	11	CSALATERAFF	TGCAGTGCTCTGGCAACTGAGCGAGCTTTCTTT
TRBV21-1	many	.	TRBJ2-7	12	CASNGIPGQQYF	TGTGCCAGCAACGGAATCCCGGGCCAGCAGTACTTC
TRBV20-1	many	.	TRBJ1-1	11	CSARQNTEAFF	TGCAGTGCTAGACAGAACACTGAAGCTTTCTTT
TRBV6-6	many	.	TRBJ1-1	13	CASSLQLYTEAFF	TGTGCCAGCAGTTTGCAGCTATACACTGAAGCTTTCTTT
TRBV20-1	many	.	TRBJ1-4	14	CSASGSNDNEKLFF	TGCAGTGCTAGTGGATCGAATGATAATGAAAAACTGTTTTTT
TRBV20-1	many	.	TRBJ1-1	12	CSATQTNTEAFF	TGCAGTGCCACACAGACGAACACTGAAGCTTTCTTT
TRBV20-1	many	.	TRBJ2-2	15	CSASTSKGISGELFF	TGCAGTGCTAGCACCTCTAAGGGGATAAGCGGGGAGCTGTTTTTT
TRBV11-2	.	.	TRBJ1-1	15	CASSFGISGSTEAFF	TGTGCCAGCAGCTTTGGGATATCGGGGAGCACTGAAGCTTTCTTT
TRBV5-1	many	.	TRBJ2-5	15	CASSLGGARQETQYF	TGCGCCAGCAGCTTGGGAGGGGCCCGGCAAGAGACCCAGTACTTC
TRBV20-1	many	.	TRBJ2-7	14	CSASRQGGTYEQYF	TGCAGTGCTAGCCGGCAGGGTGGGACCTACGAGCAGTACTTC
TRBV6-4	few	.	TRBJ2-3	15	CASSELGGGTDTQYF	TGTGCCAGCAGTGAGCTGGGCGGGGGCACAGATACGCAGTATTTT
TRBV12-3/TRBV12-4	many	.	TRBJ2-7	14	CASTRGGTFYEQYF	TGTGCCAGCACTCGAGGGGGGACCTTCTACGAGCAGTACTTC
TRBV6-1	many	TRBD1	TRBJ2-4	14	CASSEGTGSNIQYF	TGTGCCAGCAGTGAAGGGACAGGGTCTAACATTCAGTACTTC
TRBV5-5	many	TRBD1	TRBJ2-7	15	CASSFRDRGLYEQYF	TGTGCCAGCAGCTTCCGGGACAGGGGGCTCTACGAGCAGTACTTC
TRBV5-1	many	TRBD2	TRBJ2-3	13	CASSSGGSDTQYF	TGCGCCAGCAGCTCGGGGGGGTCAGATACGCAGTATTTT
TRBV5-1	many	.	TRBJ1-1	16	CASSSAGTQRATEAFF	TGCGCCAGCAGCTCCGCCGGGACTCAAAGGGCCACTGAAGCTTTCTTT
TRBV10-2	many	TRBD1	TRBJ2-1	13	CASRADRADEQFF	TGCGCCAGCAGAGCGGACAGGGCCGATGAGCAGTTCTTC
TRBV18	many	TRBD2	TRBJ2-1	17	CASSPSLGTSGGNEQFF	TGTGCCAGCTCACCATCCTTAGGGACTAGCGGGGGCAATGAGCAGTTCTTC
TRBV3-1	medium-sized	TRBD1	TRBJ2-3	16	CASSLPGTGEGDTQYF	TGTGCCAGCAGCCTACCCGGGACAGGGGAAGGGGATACGCAGTATTTT
TRBV10-3	many	.	TRBJ1-6	15	CAIRAQENYNSPLHF	TGTGCCATCAGGGCCCAGGAGAACTATAATTCACCCCTCCACTTT
TRBV9	many	.	TRBJ1-1	13	CASSADWNTEAFF	TGTGCCAGCAGCGCAGATTGGAACACTGAAGCTTTCTTT
TRBV20-1	many	.	TRBJ2-1	17	CSARTLVRGPSYNEQFF	TGCAGTGCTCGAACTCTCGTCCGGGGGCCCTCCTACAATGAGCAGTTCTTC
TRBV20-1	many	.	TRBJ1-4	16	CSARDPAGTLEEKLFF	TGCAGTGCTAGAGACCCGGCCGGGACTTTAGAAGAAAAACTGTTTTTT
TRBV18	.	.	TRBJ1-3	17	CASSPGSGVPSGNTIYF	TGTGCCAGCTCACCTGGATCGGGGGTCCCCTCTGGAAACACCATATATTTT
TRBV5-6	many	.	TRBJ2-1	14	CASSWSLAINEQFF	TGTGCCAGCAGTTGGAGTCTCGCCATCAATGAGCAGTTCTTC
TRBV20-1	many	.	TRBJ2-1	14	CSGIAVLSYNEQFF	TGCAGTGGAATAGCGGTCTTATCCTACAATGAGCAGTTCTTC
TRBV10-3	many	.	TRBJ1-5	11	CATGRDEPQHF	TGTGCCACCGGTCGAGATGAGCCCCAGCATTTT
TRBV2	many	.	TRBJ2-7	18	CASILPASRASHRVEQYF	TGTGCCAGCATACTTCCAGCTAGCAGGGCCTCCCACCGAGTCGAGCAGTACTTC
TRBV20-1	many	.	TRBJ2-3	18	CSARGGDYLSNKKDTQYF	TGCAGTGCTAGAGGGGGCGACTACCTGTCCAATAAAAAAGATACGCAGTATTTT
TRBV20-1	many	.	TRBJ2-3	13	CSAHRPNTDTQYF	TGCAGTGCTCACAGGCCCAACACAGATACGCAGTATTTT
TRBV20-1	many	.	TRBJ2-1	14	CSALPRVAYNEQFF	TGCAGTGCCCTCCCACGGGTTGCCTACAATGAGCAGTTCTTC
TRBV5-1	many	.	TRBJ2-1	16	CASSLKQPSSYNEQFF	TGCGCCAGCAGCTTGAAACAGCCGAGCTCCTACAATGAGCAGTTCTTC
TRBV12-5	many	.	TRBJ1-4	13	CASGLLRGAKLFF	TGTGCTAGTGGTTTACTACGAGGGGCGAAACTGTTTTTT
TRBV7-6	medium-sized	.	TRBJ1-3	17	CASSLMFSGSAGNTIYF	TGTGCCAGCAGCTTAATGTTTTCAGGGTCAGCTGGAAACACCATATATTTT
TRBV6-1	few	.	TRBJ1-5	14	CASSVAYSNQPQHF	TGTGCCAGCAGTGTCGCGTATAGCAATCAGCCCCAGCATTTT